This T cell receptor beta chain was sequenced during a study of PD-1 blockade in mismatch repair-deficient tumors. Study-level findings and limits: Rapid post-treatment expansion, then contraction, generally preceding radiologic response, marked tumor-resident clones.

Of note for this clone: The antigen remains undetermined.

V was clipped by 0 bases and J by 8 bases, with 10 bases between them. The CDR3 runs 13 residues. Germline CDR1 is KGHSY and CDR2 is FQNENV. Repertoires were generated with immunoSEQ multiplex PCR, while TCRdb's copy carries only in-frame clones and drops some. The data contain around 100,000 clones, 82% of them singletons. Every patient had mismatch repair deficiency by PCR or immunohistochemistry. This sequence was found in an adult with mismatch repair-deficient cancer. This specimen was peripheral blood, taken 36 weeks after starting pembrolizumab. The chain has TRBV16 and TRBJ1-1, with D unclear. DNA for the CDR3: TGTGCCAGCAGCCAATCTAACTCAGGAGAAGCTTTCTTT. It codes for CASSQSNSGEAFF. Variable domain in full (rest from reference TRBV16 and TRBJ1-1): GEEVAQTPKHLVRGEGQKAKLYCAPIKGHSYVFWYQQVLKNEFKFLISFQNENVFDETGMPKERFSAKCLPNSPCSLEIQATKLEDSAVYFCASSQSNSGEAFFGQGTRLTVV.